A single sample gave rise to the 20 T cell receptor beta chains below, sequenced in a study of cytomegalovirus exposure and HLA in healthy donors. The PCR ran on 60 Vbeta and 13 Jbeta primers. Here immunoSEQ multiplex PCR was the method, and the copy in TCRdb shows in-frame clones only, minus some. The sample consists of 170,000 or so clones, about four fifths of them appearing once. Sequencing used PBMCs. These receptors were taken from a woman between 50 and 59 years old in good health and CMV-seropositive.

This chain uses TRBV18 with TRBJ2-3, with 10 bases that match TRBD2. This CDR3 contains 14 residues. CDR1 and CDR2 from the germline V gene are KGHSH and LQKENI. J lost 4 bases, V lost 8 bases, and 6 bases had no gene match. As DNA, the CDR3 is TGTGCCAGCAAAACAGCGGGAGGGTCAGATACGCAGTATTTT. Its protein is CASKTAGGSDTQYF.

The gene calls are TRBV6-5 and TRBJ1-5; D might be TRBD1 (5 bases). Germline values: CDR1 MNHEY, CDR2 SVGAGI. The germline V and J ends were trimmed by 6 bases and 0 bases, with 12 bases remaining between them. The CDR3 extends over 15 amino acids. CDR3 bases: TGTGCCAGCAGAAGGGGCTTAGATAGCAATCAGCCCCAGCATTTT. The encoded protein is CASRRGLDSNQPQHF.

The chain couples TRBV10-3 to TRBJ2-1; 14 bases fit TRBD2. V lost 4 bases and J lost 8; bases outside the gene matches: 10. This CDR3 is built from 17 residues. Per the germline V gene, CDR1 is ENHRY and CDR2 is SYGVKD. CDR3 coding DNA: TGTGCCATCAGTGTTAGTGGGACTAGCGGGAGTGTACATGAGCAGTTCTTC. Protein sequence: CAISVSGTSGSVHEQFF.

This chain uses TRBV11-3 with TRBJ2-7, with 8 bases matching TRBD2. Unmatched junction bases numbered 6, after V lost 5 bases and J lost 6 bases. CDR1 is SGHNT and CDR2 is YENEEA in the germline V gene. This CDR3 comprises 13 residues. CDR3 in DNA: TGTGCCAGCAGCCCCAGCGGGAGAGGCGAGCAGTACTTC. Residues: CASSPSGRGEQYF.

The genes are TRBV11-1 and TRBJ1-3; perhaps TRBD1 as D (6 bases). The CDR3 sequence is 15 residues long. The germline V gene encodes CDR1 SGHAT and CDR2 FQDESV (reference sequence). The ends were cut back, 3 bases at V and 2 bases at J, with 11 bases in the middle. The CDR3 loop reads CASSFQGRTGNTIYF. Here the CDR3 DNA reads TGTGCCAGCAGCTTCCAGGGGCGAACTGGAAACACCATATATTTT.

This rearrangement joins TRBV28 to TRBJ1-2, with no clear D. Trimming took 10 bases from V and 0 from J, leaving 15 bases between them. CDR1 MDHEN and CDR2 SYDVKM come from the germline V gene. This CDR3 has 14 amino acids. CDR3 in DNA: TGTGCCACTCCCGTAGGAGGACCTAACTATGGCTACACCTTC. Translated, it gives CATPVGGPNYGYTF.

V is TRBV7-2 and J is TRBJ1-2; 9 bases line up with TRBD1. There are 14 residues in the CDR3. The germline V gene encodes CDR1 SGHTA and CDR2 FQGNSA. V lost 1 base and J lost 4; bases outside the gene matches: 1. The CDR3 here is CASSLEDRGYGYTF. For the CDR3, the DNA is TGTGCCAGCAGCTTAGAGGACAGGGGCTATGGCTACACCTTC.

The CDR3 protein is CASSQVMGPAVGYTF. CDR3 in DNA: TGCGCCAGCAGCCAAGTCATGGGGCCGGCCGTGGGCTACACCTTC. The V and J genes are TRBV4-1 and TRBJ1-2, with D possibly being TRBD1 (5 bases). There are 15 residues in the CDR3. Trimming removed 1 base from V and 8 bases from J, with 17 bases in between. Germline V lookup: CDR1 MGHRA, CDR2 YSYEKL.

This sequence joins TRBV7-2 and TRBJ2-3; TRBD1 matches at 8 bases. J lost 2 bases, V lost 2 bases, and 9 bases had no gene match. The CDR3 is 17 residues long. The germline V gene has CDR1 SGHTA and CDR2 FQGNSA. CDR3: CASSLRPGQDFTDTQYF. For the CDR3, the DNA is TGTGCCAGCAGCTTAAGGCCGGGACAGGACTTCACAGATACGCAGTATTTT.

The chain joins TRBV11-2 to TRBJ1-2, with D uncertain. The length of the CDR3 is 10 residues. The V gene's germline CDR1 is SGHAT and CDR2 FQNNGV. The V and J ends lost 8 bases and 13 bases respectively, with 14 bases between them. The CDR3 nucleotides read TGTGCCAGCCAAGGACTCGCCCCCACCTTC. Its translation: CASQGLAPTF.

The rearrangement joins TRBV7-3 to TRBJ2-1; 11 nucleotides align to TRBD2. The J segment lost 5 bases and the V segment lost 2 bases, leaving 2 bases of the junction unmatched. CDR3 length equals 15 residues. CDR1 SGHTA and CDR2 FQGTGA come from the germline V gene. The CDR3 loop is CASSLQLAGDNEQFF. The CDR3 coding sequence is TGTGCCAGCAGCTTACAACTAGCGGGGGACAATGAGCAGTTCTTC.

The DNA of the CDR3 is TGCGCCAGCAGCTTGGGGAGTGCCGGGGCCAACGTCCTGACTTTC. This translates into CASSLGSAGANVLTF. The rearrangement joins TRBV5-1 to TRBJ2-6; D ambiguous. The CDR3 extends over 15 amino acids. V was trimmed by 0 bases and J by 4 bases, leaving 8 bases between them. CDR1 is SGHRS, CDR2 YFSETQ, per germline.

The DNA for the CDR3 is TGCGCCAGCAGTCAAACGGGGGACAGCACCGGGGAGCTGTTTTTT. It is translated as CASSQTGDSTGELFF. This chain connects TRBV23-1 to TRBJ2-2, with a tentative D call TRBD1 (7 bases). Being an ORF, TRBV23-1 has a function that is uncertain. The CDR3 sequence is 15 residues long. Between the trimmed V and J ends, which lost 2 bases and 4 bases, there was a span of 11 bases.

This clone showed up just a few times. The gene calls are TRBV27 and TRBJ2-1, with a possible D match to TRBD2 (6 bases). Germline V CDR1 and CDR2: MNHEY, SMNVEV (reference sequence). Trimming cost V 6 bases and J 5 bases, with 17 bases left between them. The CDR3 is 15 residues long. CDR3 DNA sequence: TGTGCCAGCAGGAAAATAGCGGCGAGTCACAATGAGCAGTTCTTC. Residues: CASRKIAASHNEQFF.

This rearrangement joins TRBV7-9 to TRBJ2-3; 7 bases line up with TRBD1. The CDR3 sequence is 19 residues long. The germline V gene encodes CDR1 SEHNR and CDR2 FQNEAQ (reference sequence). The V and J ends lost 3 bases and 0 bases, in that order; junction bases with no gene match: 15. The CDR3 DNA reads as TGTGCCAGCAGCTTTGGACAGGCCACTTTGAGCCTTAGCACAGATACGCAGTATTTT. Translation: CASSFGQATLSLSTDTQYF.

The chain is built from TRBV27 and TRBJ2-6; 8 nucleotides agree with TRBD1. The CDR3 is 18 amino acids. The germline CDR1 and CDR2 sequences are MNHEY and SMNVEV (reference sequence). The ends lost 5 bases at V and 1 base at J; junction bases unmatched: 10. The CDR3, as DNA: TGTGCCAGCAGTCGGTGGGGACAGGCCCCGTCTGGGGCCAACGTCCTGACTTTC. This sequence encodes CASSRWGQAPSGANVLTF.

The rearrangement links TRBV4-2 to TRBJ1-4; possibly TRBD1 for D (5 bases). The CDR3 spans 18 residues. Trimming removed 1 base from V and 8 bases from J, with 23 bases in between. Per germline, CDR1 LGHNA and CDR2 YNFKEQ. DNA for the CDR3: TGTGCCAGCAGCCAAGGCGGCGGGCTTTTAGGTCGGGGGGAAAAACTGTTTTTT. Translation: CASSQGGGLLGRGEKLFF.

The J gene is TRBJ1-2, the V gene TRBV4-2, with D perhaps matching TRBD1 (6 bases). CDR3 size: 15 residues. CDR1 LGHNA and CDR2 YNFKEQ come from the germline V gene. V was cut by 1 base and J by 4 bases, with 13 bases left in between. CDR3 DNA sequence: TGTGCCAGCAGCCAAGCCCCAGGGGAGACCTATGGCTACACCTTC. Translating gives CASSQAPGETYGYTF.

This rearrangement joins TRBV19 to TRBJ2-3; tentative D call: TRBD1 (6 bases). Trimming pared 6 bases from V and 4 bases from J, leaving 14 bases between. The CDR3 totals 14 residues. Germline CDR1 LNHDA, CDR2 SQIVND (reference sequence). The CDR3 DNA reads TGTGCCAGTAGCCCCAGACAGGTTTCAGATACGCAGTATTTT. Its protein product is CASSPRQVSDTQYF.

With respect to this clone: The sample holds other DNA sequences that translate to the same CDR3. The genes are TRBV6-6 and TRBJ1-5; tentative D call: TRBD1 (6 bases). The V and J ends lost 9 bases and 5 bases respectively, with 20 bases between them. Germline values: CDR1 MNHNY, CDR2 SVGAGI (reference sequence). This CDR3 has 15 residues. CDR3 sequence reads: CASSYPARGDQPQHF. CDR3 nucleotides: TGTGCCAGTAGCTACCCCGCCAGGGGCGATCAGCCCCAGCATTTT.